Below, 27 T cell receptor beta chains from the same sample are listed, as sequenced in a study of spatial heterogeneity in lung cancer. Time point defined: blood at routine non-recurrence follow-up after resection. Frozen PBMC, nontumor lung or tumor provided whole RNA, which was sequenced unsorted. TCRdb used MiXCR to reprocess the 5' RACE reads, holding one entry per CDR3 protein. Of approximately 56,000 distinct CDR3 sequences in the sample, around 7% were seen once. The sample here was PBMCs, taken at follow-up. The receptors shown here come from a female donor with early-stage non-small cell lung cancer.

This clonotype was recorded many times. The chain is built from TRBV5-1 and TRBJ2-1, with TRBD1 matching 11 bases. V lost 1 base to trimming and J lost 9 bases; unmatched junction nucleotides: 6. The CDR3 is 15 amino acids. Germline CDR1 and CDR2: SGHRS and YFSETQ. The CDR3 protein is CASSLSGQGASEQFF. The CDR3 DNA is TGCGCCAGCAGCTTGAGCGGACAGGGGGCGTCTGAGCAGTTCTTC.

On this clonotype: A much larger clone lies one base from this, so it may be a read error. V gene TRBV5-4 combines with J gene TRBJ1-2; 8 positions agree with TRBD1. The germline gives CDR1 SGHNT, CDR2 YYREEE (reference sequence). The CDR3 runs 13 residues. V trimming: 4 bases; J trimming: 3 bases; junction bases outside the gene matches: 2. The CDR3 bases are TGTGCCAGCAGCGAGGACAGGGACTATGGCTACACCTTC. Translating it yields CASSEDRDYGYTF.

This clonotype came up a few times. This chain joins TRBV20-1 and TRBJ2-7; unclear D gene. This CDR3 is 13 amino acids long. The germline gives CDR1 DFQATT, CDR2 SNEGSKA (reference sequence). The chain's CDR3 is CSTVRMSSYEQYF. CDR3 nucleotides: TGCAGCACCGTTCGAATGAGCTCCTACGAGCAGTACTTC.

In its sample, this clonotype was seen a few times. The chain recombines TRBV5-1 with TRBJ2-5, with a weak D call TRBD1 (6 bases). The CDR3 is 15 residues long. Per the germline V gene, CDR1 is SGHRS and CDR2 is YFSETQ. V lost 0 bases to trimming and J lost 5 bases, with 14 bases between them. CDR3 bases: TGCGCCAGCAGCTTGGTCCCAGGGGCCGGGGAGACCCAGTACTTC. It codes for CASSLVPGAGETQYF. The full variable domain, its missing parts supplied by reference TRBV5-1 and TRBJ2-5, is KAGVTQTPRYLIKTRGQQVTLSCSPISGHRSVSWYQQTPGQGLQFLFEYFSETQRNKGNFPGRFSGRQFSNSRSEMNVSTLELGDSALYLCASSLVPGAGETQYFGPGTRLLVL.

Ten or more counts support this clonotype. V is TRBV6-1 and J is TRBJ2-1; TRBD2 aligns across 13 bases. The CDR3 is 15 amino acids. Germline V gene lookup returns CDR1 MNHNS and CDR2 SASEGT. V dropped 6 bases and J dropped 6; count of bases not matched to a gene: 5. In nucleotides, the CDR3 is TGTGCCAGCAGAAGACTAGCGGGGGGCTCCAATGAGCAGTTCTTC. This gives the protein CASRRLAGGSNEQFF.

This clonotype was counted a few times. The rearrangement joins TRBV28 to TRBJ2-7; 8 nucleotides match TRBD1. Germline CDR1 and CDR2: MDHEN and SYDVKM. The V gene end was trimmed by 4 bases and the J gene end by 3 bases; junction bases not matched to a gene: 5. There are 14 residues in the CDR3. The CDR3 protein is CASSSGQGSYEQYF. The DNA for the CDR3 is TGTGCCAGCAGTTCCGGACAGGGTAGCTACGAGCAGTACTTC.

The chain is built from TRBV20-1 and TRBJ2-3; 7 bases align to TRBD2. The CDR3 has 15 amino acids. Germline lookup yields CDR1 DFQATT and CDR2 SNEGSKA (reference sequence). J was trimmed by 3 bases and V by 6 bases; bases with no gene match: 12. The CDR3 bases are TGCAGTGCCCTTCCCGGGGGGTATAGGACAGATACGCAGTATTTT. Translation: CSALPGGYRTDTQYF.

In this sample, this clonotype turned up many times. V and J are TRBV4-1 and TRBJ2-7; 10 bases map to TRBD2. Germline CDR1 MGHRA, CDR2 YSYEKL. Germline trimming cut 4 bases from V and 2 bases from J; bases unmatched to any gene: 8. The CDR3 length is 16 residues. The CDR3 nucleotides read TGCGCCAGCAGCCGTGACCCTAGCGGGGGAACCTACGAGCAGTACTTC. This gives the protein CASSRDPSGGTYEQYF.

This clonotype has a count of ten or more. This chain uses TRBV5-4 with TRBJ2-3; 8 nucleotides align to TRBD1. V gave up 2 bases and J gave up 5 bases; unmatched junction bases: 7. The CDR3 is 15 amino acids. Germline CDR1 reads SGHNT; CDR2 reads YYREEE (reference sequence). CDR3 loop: CASSFWDRSGDTQYF. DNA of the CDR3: TGTGCCAGCAGCTTCTGGGACAGGAGTGGAGATACGCAGTATTTT.

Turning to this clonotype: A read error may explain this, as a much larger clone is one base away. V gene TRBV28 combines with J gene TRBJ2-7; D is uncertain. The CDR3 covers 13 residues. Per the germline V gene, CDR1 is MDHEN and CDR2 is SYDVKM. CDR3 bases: TGTGCCATCAGTTTGTTCGCGGTGGCAGTTCTTGACTTC. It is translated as CAISLFAVAVLDF.

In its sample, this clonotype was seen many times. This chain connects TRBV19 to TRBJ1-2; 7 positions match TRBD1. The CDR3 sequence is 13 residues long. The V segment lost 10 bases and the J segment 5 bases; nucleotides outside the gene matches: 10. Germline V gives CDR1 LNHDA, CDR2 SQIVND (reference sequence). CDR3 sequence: CATQPQGEYGYTF. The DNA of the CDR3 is TGTGCCACGCAGCCTCAGGGGGAGTATGGCTACACCTTC.

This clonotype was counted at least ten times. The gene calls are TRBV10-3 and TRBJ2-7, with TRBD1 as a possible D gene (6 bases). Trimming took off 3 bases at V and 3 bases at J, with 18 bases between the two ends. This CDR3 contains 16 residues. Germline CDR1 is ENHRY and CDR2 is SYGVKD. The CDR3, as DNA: TGTGCCATCAGTGAATTACCGGGACAAGGTTTCTACGAGCAGTACTTC. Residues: CAISELPGQGFYEQYF.

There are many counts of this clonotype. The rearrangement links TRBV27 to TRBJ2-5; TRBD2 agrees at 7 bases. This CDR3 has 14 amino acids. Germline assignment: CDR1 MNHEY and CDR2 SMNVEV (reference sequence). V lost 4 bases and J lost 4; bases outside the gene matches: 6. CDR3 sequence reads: CASSYLAERETQYF. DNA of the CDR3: TGTGCCAGCAGTTACCTAGCGGAACGAGAGACCCAGTACTTC.

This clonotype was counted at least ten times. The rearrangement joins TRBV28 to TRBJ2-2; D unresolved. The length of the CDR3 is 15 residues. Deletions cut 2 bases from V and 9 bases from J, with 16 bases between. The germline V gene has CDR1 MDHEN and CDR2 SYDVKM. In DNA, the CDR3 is TGTGCCAGCAGTTTAGTGGGTCCCCCGAGCCGGGAGCTGTTTTTT. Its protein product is CASSLVGPPSRELFF.

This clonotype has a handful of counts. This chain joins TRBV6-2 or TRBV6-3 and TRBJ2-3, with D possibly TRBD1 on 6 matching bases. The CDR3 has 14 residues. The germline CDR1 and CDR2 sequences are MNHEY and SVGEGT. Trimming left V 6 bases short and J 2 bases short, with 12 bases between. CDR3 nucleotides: TGTGCCAGCAGCTCCGGACAGATCACAGATACGCAGTATTTT. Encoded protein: CASSSGQITDTQYF.

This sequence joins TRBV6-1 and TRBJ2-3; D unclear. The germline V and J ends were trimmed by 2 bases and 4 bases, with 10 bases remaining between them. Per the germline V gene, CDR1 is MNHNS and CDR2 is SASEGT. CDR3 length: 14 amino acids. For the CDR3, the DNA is TGTGCCAGCAGTGAAAGGCTAGGCCCAGATACGCAGTATTTT. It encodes CASSERLGPDTQYF.

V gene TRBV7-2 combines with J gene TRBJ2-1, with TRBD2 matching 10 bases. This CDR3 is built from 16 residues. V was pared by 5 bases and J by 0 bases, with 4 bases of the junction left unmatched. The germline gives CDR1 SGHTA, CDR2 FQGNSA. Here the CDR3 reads CASSPQRGGSYNEQFF. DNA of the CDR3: TGTGCCAGCAGCCCCCAGCGGGGGGGCTCCTACAATGAGCAGTTCTTC.

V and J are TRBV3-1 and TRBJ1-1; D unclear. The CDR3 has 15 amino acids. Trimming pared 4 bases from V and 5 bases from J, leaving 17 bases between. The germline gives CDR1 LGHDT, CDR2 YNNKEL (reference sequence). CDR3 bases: TGTGCCAGCAGCCGCGTACCCCGGGTGGGGACTGAAGCTTTCTTT. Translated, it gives CASSRVPRVGTEAFF.

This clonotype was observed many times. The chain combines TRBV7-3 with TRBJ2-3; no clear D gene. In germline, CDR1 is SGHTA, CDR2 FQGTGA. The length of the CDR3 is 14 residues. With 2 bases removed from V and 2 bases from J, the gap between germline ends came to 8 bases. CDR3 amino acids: CASSLGGYTDTQYF. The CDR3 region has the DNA TGTGCCAGCAGCTTAGGCGGATACACAGATACGCAGTATTTT.

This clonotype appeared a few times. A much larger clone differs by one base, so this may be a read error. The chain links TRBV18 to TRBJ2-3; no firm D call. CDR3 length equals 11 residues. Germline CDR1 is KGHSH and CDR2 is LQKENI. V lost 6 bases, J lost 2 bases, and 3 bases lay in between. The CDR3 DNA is TGTGCCAGCTCGAACACAGATACGCAGTATTTT. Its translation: CASSNTDTQYF.

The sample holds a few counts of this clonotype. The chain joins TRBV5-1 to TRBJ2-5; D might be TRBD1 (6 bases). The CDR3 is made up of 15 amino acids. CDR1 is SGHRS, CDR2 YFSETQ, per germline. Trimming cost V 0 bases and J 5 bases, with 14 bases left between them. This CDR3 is CASSLAPGVEETQYF. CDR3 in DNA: TGCGCCAGCAGCTTGGCCCCAGGGGTAGAGGAGACCCAGTACTTC. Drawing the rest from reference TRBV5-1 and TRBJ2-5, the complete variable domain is KAGVTQTPRYLIKTRGQQVTLSCSPISGHRSVSWYQQTPGQGLQFLFEYFSETQRNKGNFPGRFSGRQFSNSRSEMNVSTLELGDSALYLCASSLAPGVEETQYFGPGTRLLVL.

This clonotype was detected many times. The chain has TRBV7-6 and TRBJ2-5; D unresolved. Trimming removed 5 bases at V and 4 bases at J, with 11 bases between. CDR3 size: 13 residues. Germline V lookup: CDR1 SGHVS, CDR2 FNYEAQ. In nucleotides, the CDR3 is TGTGCCAGCAGCCGACCCGTAGCAGAGACCCAGTACTTC. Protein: CASSRPVAETQYF.

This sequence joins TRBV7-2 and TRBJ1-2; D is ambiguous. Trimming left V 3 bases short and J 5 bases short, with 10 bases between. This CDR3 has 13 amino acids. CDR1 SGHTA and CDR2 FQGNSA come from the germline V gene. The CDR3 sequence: CASSFGRTYGYTF. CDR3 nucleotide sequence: TGTGCCAGCAGCTTCGGCAGGACGTATGGCTACACCTTC.

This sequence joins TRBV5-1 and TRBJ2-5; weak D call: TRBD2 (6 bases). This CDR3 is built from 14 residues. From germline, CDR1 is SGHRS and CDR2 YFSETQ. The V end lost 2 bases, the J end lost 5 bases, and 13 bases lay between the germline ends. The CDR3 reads CASSFAGPRETQYF. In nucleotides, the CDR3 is TGCGCCAGCAGCTTCGCGGGGCCGAGGGAGACCCAGTACTTC.

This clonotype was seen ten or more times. CDR3 loop: CASSLGRGPTSTDTQYF. The CDR3 region has the DNA TGTGCCAGCAGCTTAGGCAGGGGTCCGACTAGCACAGATACGCAGTATTTT. The chain couples TRBV7-2 to TRBJ2-3, with D possibly matching TRBD1 (6 bases). V lost 1 base and J 0 bases, leaving 14 bases between the germline ends. CDR1 SGHTA and CDR2 FQGNSA come from the germline V gene. This CDR3 region has 17 residues. The entire variable domain, with the rest obtained from reference TRBV7-2 and TRBJ2-3, is as follows: GAGVSQSPSNKVTEKGKDVELRCDPISGHTALYWYRQSLGQGLEFLIYFQGNSAPDKSGLPSDRFSAERTGGSVSTLTIQRTQQEDSAVYLCASSLGRGPTSTDTQYFGPGTRLTVL.

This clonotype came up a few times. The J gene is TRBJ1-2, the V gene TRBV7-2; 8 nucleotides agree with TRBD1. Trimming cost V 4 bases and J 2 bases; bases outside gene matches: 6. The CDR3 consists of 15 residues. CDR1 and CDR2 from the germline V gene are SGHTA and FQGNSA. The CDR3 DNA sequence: TGTGCCAGCAGCTATGGGACAGGAGTGAACTATGGCTACACCTTC. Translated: CASSYGTGVNYGYTF.

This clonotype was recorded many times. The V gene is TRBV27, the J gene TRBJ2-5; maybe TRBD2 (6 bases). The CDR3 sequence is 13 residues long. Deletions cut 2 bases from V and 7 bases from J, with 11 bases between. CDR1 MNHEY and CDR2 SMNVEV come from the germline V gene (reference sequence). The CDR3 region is CASSLGGYGTQYF. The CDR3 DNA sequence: TGTGCCAGCAGTTTAGGGGGGTACGGGACCCAGTACTTC.